This is a list of T cell receptor beta chains from one sample in a study of T-cell memory formation after mild COVID-19. Using its own MiXCR run on the 5' RACE reads, TCRdb lists one record per CDR3 protein. The sample contains 350,000 or so distinct CDR3 sequences, roughly 13% of which appear only once. The sample consisted of PBMCs or a T cell subset sorted from them (not recorded which). The origin of the receptors is a man aged 18 to 30 who had mild COVID-19 (a few samples of this study predate the infection). Cell type and time point are not known. Each CDR3 is given without its conserved first and last residue. Clone size is shown for a subset of rows, as once, few, many or a class of expanded clone.

>TRBV12-3/TRBV12-4|few|TRBJ1-3
ANDRSSGNTIY
>TRBV4-2|NA|TRBJ2-3
ASSQDSRGGGAETDTQY
>TRBV7-9|NA|TRBJ2-7
ASAARASGAYEQY
>TRBV7-2|NA|TRBJ2-2
ASSLSHTGELF
>TRBV12-3/TRBV12-4|NA|TRBJ2-6
ASSSLDNSGANVLT
>TRBV4-1|NA|TRBJ2-7
ASSQDWQERDYEQY
>TRBV3-1|few|TRBJ1-1
ASGGTATNTEAF
>TRBV5-6|few|TRBJ1-5
ASSLGDRIEQPQH
>TRBV10-3|few|TRBJ2-1
AIRESNEQF
>TRBV12-3/TRBV12-4|NA|TRBJ1-5
ASSSKVPPRGNQPQH
>TRBV20-1|NA|TRBJ2-3
SAQGLAGVTQY
>TRBV12-3/TRBV12-4|NA|TRBJ2-2
ASSPGATAAGELF
>TRBV11-2|many|TRBJ2-7
ASSLDRLSPEQY
>TRBV6-2/TRBV6-3|NA|TRBJ2-1
ASSYRAAGEQF
>TRBV7-9|NA|TRBJ2-3
ASSPGAGPRTDTQY
>TRBV19|NA|TRBJ2-7
ASSLSQGTSYEQY
>TRBV27|few|TRBJ2-6
ASRSEGGANVLT
>TRBV20-1|NA|TRBJ2-7
SVSRTYEQY
>TRBV7-2|few|TRBJ1-2
ATRGGRIIGYT
>TRBV19|few|TRBJ2-1
ASSIGLDGQF